This T cell receptor (beta chain) was observed in a study of CXCR3-negative and CXCR3-positive naive CD8 T cells. Across the whole study: TRB reads totalled about 135 million, about 1.5 +/- 0.3 million per library.

Details on this clonotype: The antigen is not known.

The study sorted every CD8+ T cell subset in triplicate at approximately 300,000 cells each. Study-wide findings and caveats: Between one naive subset and the other, surface CD5 was comparable, and TCR strength was inferred from TRB CDR3 properties. Both naive subsets had comparably high diversity; memory CD8+ cells much lower.

The authors prepared UMI-labeled TRB cDNA libraries by 5' RACE. TCRdb re-called the 5' RACE reads and shows each CDR3 protein once, DNA omitted. This table holds over 35,000 distinct CDR3 sequences. The CDR3 length is 13 residues. The V gene's germline CDR1 is MRHNA and CDR2 SNTAGT. This clonotype was obtained from a human donor in good health. Some clones in this sample may be carry-over from other donors' samples. The specimen was memory CD8+ T cells from blood. The chain carries TRBV6-4 and TRBJ2-3. The CDR3: CASSDGDTDTQYF.